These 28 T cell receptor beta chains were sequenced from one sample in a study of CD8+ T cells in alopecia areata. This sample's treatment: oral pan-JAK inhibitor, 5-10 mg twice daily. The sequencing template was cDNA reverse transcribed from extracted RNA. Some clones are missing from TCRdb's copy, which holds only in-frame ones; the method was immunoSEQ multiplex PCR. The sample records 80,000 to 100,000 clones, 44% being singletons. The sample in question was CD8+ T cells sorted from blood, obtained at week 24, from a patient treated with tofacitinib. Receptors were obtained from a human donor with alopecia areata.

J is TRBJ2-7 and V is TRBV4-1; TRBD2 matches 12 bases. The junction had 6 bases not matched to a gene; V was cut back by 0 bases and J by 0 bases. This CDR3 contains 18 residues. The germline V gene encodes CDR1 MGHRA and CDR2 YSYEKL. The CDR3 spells CASSQDRGLAGFSYEQYF. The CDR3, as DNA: TGCGCCAGCAGCCAAGATCGAGGACTAGCGGGATTCTCCTACGAGCAGTACTTC.

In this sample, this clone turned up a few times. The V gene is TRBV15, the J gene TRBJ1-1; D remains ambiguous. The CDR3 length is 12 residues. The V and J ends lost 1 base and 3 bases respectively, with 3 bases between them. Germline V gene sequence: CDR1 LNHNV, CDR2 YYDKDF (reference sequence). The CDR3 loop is CATSRAHTEAFF. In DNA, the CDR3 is TGTGCCACCAGCAGAGCACACACTGAAGCTTTCTTT.

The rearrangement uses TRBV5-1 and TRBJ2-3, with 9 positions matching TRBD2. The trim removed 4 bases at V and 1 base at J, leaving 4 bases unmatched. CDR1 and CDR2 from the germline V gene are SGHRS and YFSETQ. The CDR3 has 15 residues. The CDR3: CASSRLAEGTDTQYF. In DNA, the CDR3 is TGCGCCAGCAGCAGACTAGCGGAGGGCACAGATACGCAGTATTTT.

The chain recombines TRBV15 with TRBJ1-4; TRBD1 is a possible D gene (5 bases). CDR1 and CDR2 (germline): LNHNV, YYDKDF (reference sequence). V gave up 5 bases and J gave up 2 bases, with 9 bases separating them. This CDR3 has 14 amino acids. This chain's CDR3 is CATSGGETNEKLFF. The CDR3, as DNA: TGTGCCACCAGCGGGGGGGAGACTAATGAAAAACTGTTTTTT.

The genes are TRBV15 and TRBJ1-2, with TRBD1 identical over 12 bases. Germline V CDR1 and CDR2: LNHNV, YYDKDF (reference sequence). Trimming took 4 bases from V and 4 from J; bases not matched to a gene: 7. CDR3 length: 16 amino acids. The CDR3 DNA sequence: TGTGCCACCAGCAAAGGGACAGGGGGCGTCGTCTATGGCTACACCTTC. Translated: CATSKGTGGVVYGYTF.

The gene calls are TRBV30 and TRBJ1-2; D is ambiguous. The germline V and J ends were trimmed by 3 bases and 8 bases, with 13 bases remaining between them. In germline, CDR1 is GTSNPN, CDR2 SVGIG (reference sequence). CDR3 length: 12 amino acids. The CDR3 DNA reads TGTGCCTGGAGCCTATTGTCGGACGGCTACACCTTC. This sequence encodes CAWSLLSDGYTF.

CDR3 nucleotide sequence: TGCGCCAGCAGCCCCCGGGACAGGAGCTACGAGCAGTACTTC. Encoded protein: CASSPRDRSYEQYF. The V gene is TRBV4-1, the J gene TRBJ2-7; 8 bases align to TRBD1. The CDR3 sequence is 14 residues long. Per the germline V gene, CDR1 is MGHRA and CDR2 is YSYEKL. After removal of 4 bases from V and 3 bases from J, the junction contained 5 bases not matched to a gene.

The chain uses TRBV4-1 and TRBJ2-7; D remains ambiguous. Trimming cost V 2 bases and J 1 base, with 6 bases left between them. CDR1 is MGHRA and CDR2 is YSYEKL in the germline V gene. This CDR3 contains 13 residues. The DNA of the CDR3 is TGCGCCAGCAGCCAACGTTTGTCCTACGAGCAGTACTTC. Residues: CASSQRLSYEQYF.

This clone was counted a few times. Here the CDR3 DNA reads TGTGCCATCGGGGGCCGGGGGGCCCAGTACTTC. Translating it yields CAIGGRGAQYF. The chain has TRBV10-3 and TRBJ2-5; D perhaps matches TRBD2 (7 bases). There are 11 residues in the CDR3. The ends were cut back, 8 bases at V and 9 bases at J, with 13 bases in the middle. Germline V gene lookup returns CDR1 ENHRY and CDR2 SYGVKD.

CDR3 residues: CASSLPLASEYEQYF. The CDR3, as DNA: TGTGCCAGCAGCTTACCGTTGGCTAGCGAATACGAGCAGTACTTC. The V and J genes are TRBV7-9 and TRBJ2-7; D is perhaps TRBD2 (6 bases). Trimming removed 2 bases at V and 4 bases at J, with 15 bases between. Germline loops: CDR1 SEHNR, CDR2 FQNEAQ (reference sequence). The CDR3 totals 15 residues.

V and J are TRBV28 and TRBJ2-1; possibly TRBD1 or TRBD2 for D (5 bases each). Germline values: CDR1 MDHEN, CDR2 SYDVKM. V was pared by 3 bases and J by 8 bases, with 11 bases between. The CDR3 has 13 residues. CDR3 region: CASSFRGADEQFF. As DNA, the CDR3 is TGTGCCAGCAGTTTCCGAGGGGCGGATGAGCAGTTCTTC.

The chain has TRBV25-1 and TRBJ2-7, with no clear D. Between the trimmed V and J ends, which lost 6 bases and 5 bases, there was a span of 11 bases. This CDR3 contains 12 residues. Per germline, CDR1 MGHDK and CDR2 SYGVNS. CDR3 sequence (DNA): TGTGCCAGCAGGACTGGGCAGAACGAGCAGTACTTC. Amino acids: CASRTGQNEQYF.

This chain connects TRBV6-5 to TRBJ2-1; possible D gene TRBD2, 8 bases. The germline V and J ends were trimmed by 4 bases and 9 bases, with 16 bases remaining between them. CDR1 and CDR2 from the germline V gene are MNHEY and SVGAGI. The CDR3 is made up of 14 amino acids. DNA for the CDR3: TGTGCCAGCAGTTCGCGACAGGGACTAGGTGAGCAGTTCTTC. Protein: CASSSRQGLGEQFF.

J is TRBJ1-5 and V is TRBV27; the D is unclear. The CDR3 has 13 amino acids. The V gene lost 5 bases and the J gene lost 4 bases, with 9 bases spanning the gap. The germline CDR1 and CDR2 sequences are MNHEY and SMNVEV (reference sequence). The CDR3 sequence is CASSVTLNQPQHF. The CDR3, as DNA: TGTGCCAGCAGTGTCACCCTGAATCAGCCCCAGCATTTT.

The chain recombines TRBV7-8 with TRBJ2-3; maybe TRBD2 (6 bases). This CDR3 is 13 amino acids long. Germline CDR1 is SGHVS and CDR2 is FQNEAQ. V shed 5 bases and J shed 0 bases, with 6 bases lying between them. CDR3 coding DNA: TGTGCCAGCAGCGGGGGGAGCACAGATACGCAGTATTTT. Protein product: CASSGGSTDTQYF.

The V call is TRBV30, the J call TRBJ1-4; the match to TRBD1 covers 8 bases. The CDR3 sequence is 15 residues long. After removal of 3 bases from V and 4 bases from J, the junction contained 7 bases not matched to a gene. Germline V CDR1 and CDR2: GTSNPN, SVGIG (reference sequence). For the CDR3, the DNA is TGTGCCTGGAGCGGGGCAGGGGGCAGTAATGAAAAACTGTTTTTT. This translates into CAWSGAGGSNEKLFF.

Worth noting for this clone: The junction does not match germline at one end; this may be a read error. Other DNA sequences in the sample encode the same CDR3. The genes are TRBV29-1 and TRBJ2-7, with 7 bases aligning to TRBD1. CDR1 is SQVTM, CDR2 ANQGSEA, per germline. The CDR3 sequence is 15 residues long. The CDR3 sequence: CSVADRDRSTYEQYF. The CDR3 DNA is TGTAGCGTAGCAGACCGGGACAGATCGACCTACGAGCAGTACTTC.

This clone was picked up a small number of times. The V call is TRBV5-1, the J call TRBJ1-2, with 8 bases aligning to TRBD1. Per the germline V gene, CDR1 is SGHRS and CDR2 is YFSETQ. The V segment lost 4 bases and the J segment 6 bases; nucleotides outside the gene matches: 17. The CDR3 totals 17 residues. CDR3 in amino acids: CASSDGQGFVQGDGYTF. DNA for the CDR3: TGCGCCAGCAGCGATGGACAGGGTTTTGTACAGGGCGATGGCTACACCTTC.

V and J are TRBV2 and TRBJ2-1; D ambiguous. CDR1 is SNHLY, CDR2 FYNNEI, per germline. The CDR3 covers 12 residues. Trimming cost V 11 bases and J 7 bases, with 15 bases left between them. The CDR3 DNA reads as TGTGCCTTCCTTGGGGTCCGGAATGAGCAGTTCTTC. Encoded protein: CAFLGVRNEQFF.

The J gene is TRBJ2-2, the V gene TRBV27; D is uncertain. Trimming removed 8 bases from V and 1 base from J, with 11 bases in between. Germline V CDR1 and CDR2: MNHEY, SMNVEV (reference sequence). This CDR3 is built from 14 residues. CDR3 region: CASEDRMNTGELFF. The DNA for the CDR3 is TGTGCCAGCGAAGATCGGATGAACACCGGGGAGCTGTTTTTT.

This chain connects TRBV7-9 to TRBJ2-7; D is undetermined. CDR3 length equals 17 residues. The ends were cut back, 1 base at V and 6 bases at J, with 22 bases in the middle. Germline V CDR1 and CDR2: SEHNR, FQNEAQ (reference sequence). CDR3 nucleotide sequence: TGTGCCAGCAGCTTAGAGTCCGAGGAGAAACTATTCGGCGAGCAGTACTTC. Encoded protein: CASSLESEEKLFGEQYF.

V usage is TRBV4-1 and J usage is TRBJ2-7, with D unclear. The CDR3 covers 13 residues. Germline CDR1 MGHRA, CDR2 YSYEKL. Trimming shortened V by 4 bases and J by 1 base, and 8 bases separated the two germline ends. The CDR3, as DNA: TGCGCCAGCAGCCCAGATAGATCCTACGAGCAGTACTTC. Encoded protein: CASSPDRSYEQYF.

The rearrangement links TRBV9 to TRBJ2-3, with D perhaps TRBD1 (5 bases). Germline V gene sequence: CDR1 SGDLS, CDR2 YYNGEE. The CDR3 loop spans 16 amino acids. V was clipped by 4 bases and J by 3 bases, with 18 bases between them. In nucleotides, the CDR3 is TGTGCCAGCAGCCTAACCTGGGGCAGGGCGACAGATACGCAGTATTTT. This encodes CASSLTWGRATDTQYF.

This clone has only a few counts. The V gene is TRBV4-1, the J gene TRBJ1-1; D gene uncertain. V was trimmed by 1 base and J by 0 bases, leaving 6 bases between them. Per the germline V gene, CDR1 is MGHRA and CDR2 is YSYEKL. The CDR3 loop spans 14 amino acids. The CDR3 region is CASSQVGLNTEAFF. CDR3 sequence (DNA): TGCGCCAGCAGCCAAGTCGGGTTGAACACTGAAGCTTTCTTT.

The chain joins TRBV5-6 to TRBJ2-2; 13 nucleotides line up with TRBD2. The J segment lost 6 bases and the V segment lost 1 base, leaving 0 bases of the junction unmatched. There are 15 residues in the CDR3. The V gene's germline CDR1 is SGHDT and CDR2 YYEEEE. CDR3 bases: TGTGCCAGCAGCTTGACTAGCGGGAGGGCCGGGGAGCTGTTTTTT. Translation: CASSLTSGRAGELFF.

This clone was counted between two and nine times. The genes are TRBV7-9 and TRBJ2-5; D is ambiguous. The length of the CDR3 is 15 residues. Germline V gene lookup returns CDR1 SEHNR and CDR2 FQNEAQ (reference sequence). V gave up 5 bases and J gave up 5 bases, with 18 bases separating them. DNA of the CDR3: TGTGCCAGCAGCCTCGACCGCTCGACGCGGGAGACCCAGTACTTC. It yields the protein CASSLDRSTRETQYF.

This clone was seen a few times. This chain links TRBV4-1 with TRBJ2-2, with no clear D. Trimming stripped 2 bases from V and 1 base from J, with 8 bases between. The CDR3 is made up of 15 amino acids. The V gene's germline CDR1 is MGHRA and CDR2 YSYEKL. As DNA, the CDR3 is TGCGCCAGCAGCCAAACCCAGTTGAACACCGGGGAGCTGTTTTTT. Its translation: CASSQTQLNTGELFF.

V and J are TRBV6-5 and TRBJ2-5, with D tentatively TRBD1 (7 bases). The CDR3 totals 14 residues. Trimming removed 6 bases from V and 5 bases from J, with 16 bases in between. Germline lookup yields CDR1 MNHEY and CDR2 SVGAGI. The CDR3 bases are TGTGCCAGCAGGATCAGGGGGGCCAGCGAGACCCAGTACTTC. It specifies CASRIRGASETQYF.